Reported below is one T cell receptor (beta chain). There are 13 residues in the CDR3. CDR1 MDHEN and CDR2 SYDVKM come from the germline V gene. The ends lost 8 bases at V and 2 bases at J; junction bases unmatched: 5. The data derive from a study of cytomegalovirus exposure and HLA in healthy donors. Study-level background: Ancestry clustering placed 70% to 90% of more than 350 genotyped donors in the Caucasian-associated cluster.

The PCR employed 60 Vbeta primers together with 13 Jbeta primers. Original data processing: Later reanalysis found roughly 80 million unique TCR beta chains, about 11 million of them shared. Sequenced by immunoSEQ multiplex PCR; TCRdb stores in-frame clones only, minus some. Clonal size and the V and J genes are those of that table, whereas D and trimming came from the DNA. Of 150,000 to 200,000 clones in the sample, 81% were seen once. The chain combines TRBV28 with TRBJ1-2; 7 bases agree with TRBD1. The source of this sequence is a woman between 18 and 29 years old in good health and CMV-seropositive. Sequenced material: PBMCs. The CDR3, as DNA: TGTGCCAGCGGAACAGGGGTGAACTATGGCTACACCTTC. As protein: CASGTGVNYGYTF.